These 30 T cell receptor beta chains originate from one sample sequenced in a study of glioma-infiltrating T cells. TCR alpha and beta CDR3 regions were amplified from RNA using iRepertoire nested multiplex PCR. TCRdb ran MiXCR on the multiplex PCR reads and lists one entry per CDR3 protein. The sample contains about 140,000 distinct CDR3 sequences, roughly 43% of which appear only once. Sequencing input: glioma tissue, nonneoplastic brain tissue, or PBMCs (not recorded which). These receptors were obtained from a human donor with low-grade glioma or glioblastoma, undergoing nonglioma brain surgery, or in good health (not recorded which).

Only a few counts were recorded for this clonotype. The chain employs TRBV20-1 and TRBJ1-2; possible D gene TRBD1, 5 bases. Germline V CDR1 and CDR2: DFQATT, SNEGSKA (reference sequence). The CDR3 has 12 residues. Trimming took 6 bases from V and 4 from J, leaving 12 bases between them. CDR3 DNA sequence: TGCAGTGCCATTCAGGGTAGCTATGGCTACACCTTC. Its protein product is CSAIQGSYGYTF.

The chain recombines TRBV19 with TRBJ2-1, with 7 bases identical to TRBD2. J gave up 9 bases and V 9 bases, and 17 bases lay outside the gene matches. CDR1 is LNHDA, CDR2 SQIVND, per germline (reference sequence). The CDR3 sequence is 15 residues long. The CDR3 region is CASSQGLGLNFEQFF. The CDR3 bases are TGTGCCAGCAGCCAAGGACTAGGTCTCAATTTTGAGCAGTTCTTC.

This clonotype was seen only a few times. The CDR3 loop reads CSASERGRLTEAFF. The CDR3 DNA reads TGCAGTGCTAGCGAGAGGGGGCGGTTAACTGAAGCTTTCTTT. V is TRBV20-1 and J is TRBJ1-1, with 7 bases fitting TRBD1. CDR1 and CDR2 (germline): DFQATT, SNEGSKA (reference sequence). V dropped 3 bases and J dropped 5; count of bases not matched to a gene: 9. The CDR3 contains 14 residues.

Details on this clonotype: Mismatch with germline at one junction end may stem from a read error. The V and J genes are TRBV28 and TRBJ2-7, with 8 bases lining up with TRBD2. The CDR3 is 16 amino acids. The germline gives CDR1 MDHEN, CDR2 SYDVKM. DNA for the CDR3: TGTGCCAGCAGTTCCTCCGGGACTAGGATTTTAGTGGAGCAGCACTTC. This codes for CASSSSGTRILVEQHF.

This clonotype was detected only a few times. The chain is built from TRBV6-1 and TRBJ1-5; the D gene is possibly TRBD1 (6 bases). V shed 8 bases and J shed 3 bases, with 11 bases lying between them. Looked up from germline, CDR1 is MNHNS and CDR2 is SASEGT. The CDR3 has 13 residues. The CDR3 is CASGQSNNQPQHF. The CDR3 nucleotides are TGTGCCAGCGGACAGTCGAACAATCAGCCCCAGCATTTT.

This clonotype was picked up a small number of times. The chain combines TRBV10-2 with TRBJ2-1, with a possible D match to TRBD1 (6 bases). Germline CDR1 WSHSY, CDR2 SAAADI. CDR3 length equals 12 residues. V was shortened by 0 bases and J by 11 bases, with 8 bases between the two germline ends. CDR3 loop: CASSESGHQQFF. CDR3 DNA: TGCGCCAGCAGTGAGTCGGGACACCAGCAGTTCTTC.

This clonotype came up once. The CDR3 does not end in the conserved phenylalanine or tryptophan, so this is likely a read error. This chain links TRBV28 with TRBJ1-1, with unresolved D. V was clipped by 5 bases and J by 5 bases, with 18 bases between them. The CDR3 has 15 residues. CDR1 MDHEN and CDR2 SYDVKM come from the germline V gene. For the CDR3, the DNA is TGTGCCAGCAGTGCCACATCTGTTATCTGGACTGAAGCTTTCTCT. This gives the protein CASSATSVIWTEAFS.

The chain uses TRBV6-1 and TRBJ1-2; TRBD1 agrees at 9 bases. This CDR3 contains 14 residues. The V gene's germline CDR1 is MNHNS and CDR2 SASEGT. With V trimmed by 6 bases and J by 6 bases, 8 bases remained unmatched. CDR3 in DNA: TGTGCCAGCAGCAATTGGGACAGGGAAAATGGCTACACCTTC. Translating it yields CASSNWDRENGYTF.

V usage is TRBV20-1 and J usage is TRBJ2-5; D remains ambiguous. Germline V CDR1 and CDR2: DFQATT, SNEGSKA (reference sequence). The CDR3 covers 15 residues. V was cut by 6 bases and J by 7 bases, with 24 bases left in between. The CDR3 here is CSAETPQTVRGTQYF. CDR3 nucleotide sequence: TGCAGTGCGGAAACACCTCAGACGGTCCGAGGGACCCAGTACTTC.

The chain links TRBV20-1 to TRBJ1-2, with D unclear. This CDR3 spans 12 amino acids. The germline V gene has CDR1 DFQATT and CDR2 SNEGSKA (reference sequence). Between the trimmed V and J ends, which lost 4 bases and 7 bases, there was a span of 13 bases. The CDR3 nucleotides read TGCAGTGCTATCCCCCCTAAAACTGGCTACACCTTC. Translating gives CSAIPPKTGYTF.

This clonotype was recorded once. The chain has TRBV27 and TRBJ2-3; TRBD2 agrees at 13 bases. The J segment lost 1 base and the V segment lost 6 bases, leaving 7 bases of the junction unmatched. The length of the CDR3 is 17 residues. Per germline, CDR1 MNHEY and CDR2 SMNVEV (reference sequence). CDR3 in DNA: TGTGCCAGCAGACCTAGGACTAGCGGGGGCCGCACAGATACGCAGTATTTT. Translation gives CASRPRTSGGRTDTQYF.

Concerning this clonotype itself: At one boundary the junction diverges from the germline segment, which might be a read error. V gene TRBV7-2 combines with J gene TRBJ2-1; 9 nucleotides align to TRBD1. The CDR3 consists of 16 residues. Germline CDR1 reads SGHTA; CDR2 reads FQGNSA. In DNA, the CDR3 is TGTGCCAGCAATCGGGGACAGGGAGTTACCGACAGTGAGCAGCTCTTC. This codes for CASNRGQGVTDSEQLF.

The V call is TRBV6-1, the J call TRBJ1-2; D is uncertain. V lost 9 bases and J 0 bases, leaving 17 bases between the germline ends. Germline CDR1 reads MNHNS; CDR2 reads SASEGT. The CDR3 runs to 15 residues. CDR3 protein: CARSQKAQANYGYTF. The CDR3 DNA reads TGTGCCAGAAGTCAAAAAGCGCAGGCTAACTATGGCTACACCTTC.

This clonotype came up a few times. The chain carries TRBV4-2 and TRBJ2-7, with TRBD2 as a possible D gene (5 bases). Germline CDR1 is LGHNA and CDR2 is YNFKEQ. With 4 bases removed from V and 2 bases from J, the gap between germline ends came to 12 bases. The CDR3 is 14 residues long. CDR3 sequence (DNA): TGTGCCAGCAGCCTTCGGGGTGGAACCTACGAGCAGTACTTC. This codes for CASSLRGGTYEQYF.

Only one count was recorded for this clonotype. This sequence joins TRBV6-2 or TRBV6-3 and TRBJ2-7, with D possibly TRBD2 on 6 matching bases. V gave up 5 bases and J gave up 7 bases, with 21 bases separating them. The CDR3 runs 15 residues. Germline lookup yields CDR1 MNHEY and CDR2 SVGEGT. Written as DNA, the CDR3 is TGTGCCAGCAGTGGGGACTGGGCGAACACCGGGGAGCAGTACTTC. Amino acid sequence: CASSGDWANTGEQYF.

This sequence joins TRBV5-1 and TRBJ2-5; 7 nucleotides match TRBD1. Trimming took 4 bases from V and 1 from J; bases not matched to a gene: 4. The CDR3 is 14 amino acids. Germline V gene data show CDR1 as SGHRS and CDR2 as YFSETQ. CDR3 protein: CASSPGTVQETQYF. In nucleotides, the CDR3 is TGCGCCAGCAGCCCCGGGACAGTCCAAGAGACCCAGTACTTC.

The chain employs TRBV7-9 and TRBJ1-5; D remains unclear. There are 12 residues in the CDR3. CDR1 and CDR2 from the germline V gene are SEHNR and FQNEAQ (reference sequence). V lost 8 bases and J 4 bases, leaving 9 bases between the germline ends. The CDR3 coding sequence is TGTGCCAGCGGGGAACCAAATCAGCCCCAGCATTTT. It encodes CASGEPNQPQHF.

The CDR3 region has the DNA TGTGCCAGCAGCCCATCCGGGACAGCAGCGCAGCAGTACTTC. Translation gives CASSPSGTAAQQYF. The rearrangement links TRBV7-2 to TRBJ2-7, with TRBD1 matching over 7 bases. Germline V CDR1 and CDR2: SGHTA, FQGNSA. V was clipped by 5 bases and J by 8 bases; unmatched bases: 12. The CDR3 length is 14 residues.

This rearrangement joins TRBV15 to TRBJ1-1; D unresolved. The germline V gene has CDR1 LNHNV and CDR2 YYDKDF (reference sequence). CDR3 length equals 15 residues. Trimming left V 0 bases short and J 0 bases short, with 8 bases between. The CDR3 DNA follows: TGTGCCACCAGCAGAGATTGGCTCATGAACACTGAAGCTTTCTTT. Its protein is CATSRDWLMNTEAFF.

This clonotype was picked up a small number of times. The chain combines TRBV20-1 with TRBJ2-4; 14 nucleotides align to TRBD2. V was pared by 7 bases and J by 0 bases, with 5 bases of the junction left unmatched. Germline loops: CDR1 DFQATT, CDR2 SNEGSKA (reference sequence). This CDR3 is 16 amino acids long. The CDR3 loop reads CSGSGTSGRAKNIQYF. The CDR3 bases are TGCAGTGGATCCGGGACTAGCGGGAGAGCCAAAAACATTCAGTACTTC.

This clonotype was seen only a few times. This chain joins TRBV29-1 and TRBJ2-7; TRBD2 aligns across 15 bases. V dropped 6 bases and J dropped 3; count of bases not matched to a gene: 12. Germline V gene sequence: CDR1 SQVTM, CDR2 ANQGSEA. This CDR3 has 17 residues. CDR3 nucleotides: TGCAGCGTCCGAGACAGTGGACTAGCGGGAGGGAACTACGAGCAGTACTTC. It specifies CSVRDSGLAGGNYEQYF.

The V and J genes are TRBV19 and TRBJ2-7; 8 bases agree with TRBD1. Trimming at V came to 11 bases and at J to 2 bases, leaving 17 bases not matched to a gene. Germline CDR1 LNHDA, CDR2 SQIVND (reference sequence). The CDR3 has 16 amino acids. The CDR3 DNA sequence: TGTGCCTGGAGTCTACCCGGGACAGGAGCAGCCTACGAGCAGTACTTC. This translates into CAWSLPGTGAAYEQYF.

The V gene is TRBV28, the J gene TRBJ1-1; no clear D. V shed 6 bases and J shed 11 bases, with 16 bases lying between them. Per the germline V gene, CDR1 is MDHEN and CDR2 is SYDVKM. The CDR3 covers 12 residues. CDR3 loop: CASSFSDGDAFF. Here the CDR3 DNA reads TGTGCCAGCAGCTTTTCTGATGGGGATGCTTTCTTT.

This clonotype showed up many times. The V gene is TRBV6-6, the J gene TRBJ1-5, with 8 bases that match TRBD1. V lost 2 bases to trimming and J lost 7 bases; unmatched junction nucleotides: 1. The CDR3 runs 13 residues. Germline-derived CDR1 and CDR2 are MNHNY and SVGAGI (reference sequence). CDR3 sequence: CASSYGQGQPQHF. DNA of the CDR3: TGTGCCAGCAGTTACGGACAGGGCCAGCCCCAGCATTTT.

This clonotype turned up a few times. V and J are TRBV6-1 and TRBJ2-1; TRBD2 agrees at 7 bases. V shed 5 bases and J 2 bases; nucleotides not matched to a gene: 9. The CDR3 runs to 16 residues. CDR1 and CDR2 (germline): MNHNS, SASEGT. The CDR3 sequence: CASSLSSGNPYNEQFF. CDR3 coding DNA: TGTGCCAGCAGTTTATCTAGCGGCAATCCCTACAATGAGCAGTTCTTC.

This clonotype was detected a few times. The J gene is TRBJ1-1, the V gene TRBV7-8; the D is unclear. This CDR3 has 13 amino acids. Trimming pared 5 bases from V and 3 bases from J, leaving 10 bases between. Germline CDR1 SGHVS, CDR2 FQNEAQ. In DNA form, the CDR3 reads TGTGCCAGCAGCGGCATGGGAGACACTGAAGCTTTCTTT. Translating it yields CASSGMGDTEAFF.

Only a few counts were recorded for this clonotype. V usage is TRBV27 and J usage is TRBJ2-1, with D maybe TRBD1 (5 bases). The CDR3 length is 14 residues. The V end lost 3 bases, the J end lost 7 bases, and 13 bases lay between the germline ends. Per the germline V gene, CDR1 is MNHEY and CDR2 is SMNVEV (reference sequence). CDR3 amino acids: CASSLLAQGNEQFF. As DNA, the CDR3 is TGTGCCAGCAGTTTGTTGGCCCAGGGAAATGAGCAGTTCTTC.

The sample holds a few counts of this clonotype. V usage is TRBV20-1 and J usage is TRBJ1-5; D is ambiguous. V lost 5 bases, J lost 3 bases, and 11 bases lay in between. CDR3 size: 13 residues. Germline CDR1 and CDR2: DFQATT and SNEGSKA (reference sequence). The DNA for the CDR3 is TGCAGTGCTCTGGAGGGAATCAATCAGCCCCAGCATTTT. This codes for CSALEGINQPQHF.

The CDR3 nucleotides read TGCGCCAGCAGCCAAGATCTCAAGGATCAGCCCCAGCATTTT. This gives the protein CASSQDLKDQPQHF. The chain couples TRBV4-1 to TRBJ1-5; D unclear. Trimming shortened V by 0 bases and J by 5 bases, and 8 bases separated the two germline ends. Germline V CDR1 and CDR2: MGHRA, YSYEKL. CDR3 length: 14 amino acids.

The V and J genes are TRBV6-1 and TRBJ2-2, with D hard to call. Germline-derived CDR1 and CDR2 are MNHNS and SASEGT. V lost 2 bases to trimming and J lost 4 bases, with 8 bases between them. This CDR3 contains 14 residues. This CDR3 reads CASSENRRTGELFF. CDR3 in DNA: TGTGCCAGCAGTGAAAATAGGCGCACCGGGGAGCTGTTTTTT.